Presented here are 14 T cell receptor beta chains from one specimen sequenced in a study of control samples from healthy donors and cancer patients. The method was immunoSEQ multiplex PCR; TCRdb's version includes in-frame clones alone and lacks a portion of them. This table has approximately 89,000 clones, about 89% appearing once. Input material: blood. The receptors shown here come from a man aged 30 to 45 in good health.

The chain carries TRBV9 and TRBJ1-5; no clear D. CDR1 and CDR2 (germline): SGDLS, YYNGEE. V shed 3 bases and J shed 2 bases, with 9 bases lying between them. The CDR3 is made up of 14 amino acids. CDR3: CASSERGGNQPQHF. CDR3 DNA: TGTGCCAGCAGCGAGCGGGGAGGCAATCAGCCCCAGCATTTT.

This chain joins TRBV19 and TRBJ2-7; no clear D. The V end lost 5 bases, the J end lost 5 bases, and 19 bases lay between the germline ends. This CDR3 is 15 amino acids long. From germline, CDR1 is LNHDA and CDR2 SQIVND (reference sequence). The CDR3 loop reads CASSSSWVSKNEQYF. As DNA, the CDR3 is TGTGCCAGTAGTTCCAGTTGGGTCTCTAAGAACGAGCAGTACTTC.

V usage is TRBV2 and J usage is TRBJ2-7; 13 positions agree with TRBD2. CDR1 is SNHLY, CDR2 FYNNEI, per germline. This CDR3 region has 16 residues. Trimming removed 4 bases from V and 3 bases from J; junction bases left unmatched: 6. DNA for the CDR3: TGTGCCAGCAGTGTCCCGACTAGCGGGGGGTTCTACGAGCAGTACTTC. It is translated as CASSVPTSGGFYEQYF.

For this clone: This sample includes further DNA sequences coding for the same CDR3. The CDR3 is CASSLSSSNQPQHF. As DNA, the CDR3 is TGTGCCAGCAGTTTATCCTCTAGCAATCAGCCCCAGCATTTT. V usage is TRBV28 and J usage is TRBJ1-5, with D unclear. Trimming left V 1 base short and J 0 bases short, with 4 bases between. The CDR3 extends over 14 amino acids. CDR1 is MDHEN, CDR2 SYDVKM, per germline.

The CDR3 reads CASRTRGQPQHF. For the CDR3, the DNA is TGTGCCAGTCGGACGAGGGGTCAGCCCCAGCATTTT. The rearrangement joins TRBV19 to TRBJ1-5; D perhaps matches TRBD1 (5 bases). Trimming shortened V by 8 bases and J by 6 bases, and 11 bases separated the two germline ends. Germline V gene lookup returns CDR1 LNHDA and CDR2 SQIVND (reference sequence). The CDR3 covers 12 residues.

The rearrangement links TRBV19 to TRBJ1-2; D gene uncertain. The germline V and J ends were trimmed by 1 base and 5 bases, with 14 bases remaining between them. This CDR3 has 15 residues. Germline V gives CDR1 LNHDA, CDR2 SQIVND (reference sequence). In DNA form, the CDR3 reads TGTGCCAGTAGTATAGGAGGAACAGTTGTTTATGGCTACACCTTC. It specifies CASSIGGTVVYGYTF.

The chain carries TRBV5-1 and TRBJ1-1, with 7 bases identical to TRBD1. This CDR3 region has 13 residues. The V and J ends lost 3 bases and 5 bases, in that order; junction bases with no gene match: 4. Per germline, CDR1 SGHRS and CDR2 YFSETQ. The CDR3 reads CASSSPGGTEAFF. The CDR3 DNA is TGCGCCAGCAGCTCCCCAGGGGGTACTGAAGCTTTCTTT.

The J gene is TRBJ2-1, the V gene TRBV7-2; 10 positions match TRBD2. There are 14 residues in the CDR3. Germline values: CDR1 SGHTA, CDR2 FQGNSA. Germline trimming cut 10 bases from V and 10 bases from J; bases unmatched to any gene: 13. The CDR3 DNA reads as TGTGCCACTAGACCTAGCGGGGGCATCGGGGAGCAGTTCTTC. This translates into CATRPSGGIGEQFF.

The chain is built from TRBV6-4 and TRBJ2-1, with unresolved D. The V and J ends lost 8 bases and 3 bases respectively, with 8 bases between them. CDR3 length: 12 residues. Germline V CDR1 and CDR2: MRHNA, SNTAGT. In nucleotides, the CDR3 is TGTGCCAGCGGGGATAGCTACAATGAGCAGTTCTTC. This gives the protein CASGDSYNEQFF.

V and J are TRBV6-1 and TRBJ2-7; 10 positions agree with TRBD1. Germline trimming cut 6 bases from V and 3 bases from J; bases unmatched to any gene: 8. The germline V gene encodes CDR1 MNHNS and CDR2 SASEGT. The CDR3 length is 15 residues. The DNA of the CDR3 is TGTGCCAGCAGCATGGACAGGGGGGACATCTACGAGCAGTACTTC. Translation: CASSMDRGDIYEQYF.

The chain is built from TRBV5-1 and TRBJ2-1; 8 bases are shared with TRBD1. Germline V gives CDR1 SGHRS, CDR2 YFSETQ. V shed 5 bases, J shed 9 bases, and the junction held 7 bases outside the gene matches. There are 13 residues in the CDR3. CDR3 in amino acids: CASRPGQGSEQFF. For the CDR3, the DNA is TGCGCCAGCAGACCCGGACAGGGCAGTGAGCAGTTCTTC.

The chain combines TRBV24-1 with TRBJ1-1, with 11 positions matching TRBD1. V gave up 9 bases and J gave up 1 base; unmatched junction bases: 0. The CDR3 is 13 amino acids. CDR1 is KGHDR and CDR2 is SFDVKD in the germline V gene. CDR3 amino acids: CATGTGGNTEAFF. The CDR3 DNA sequence: TGTGCCACCGGGACAGGGGGGAACACTGAAGCTTTCTTT.

The chain recombines TRBV5-1 with TRBJ2-1, with D tentatively TRBD1 (5 bases). CDR1 is SGHRS and CDR2 is YFSETQ in the germline V gene. The CDR3 extends over 15 amino acids. Trimming cost V 0 bases and J 3 bases, with 10 bases left between them. In DNA form, the CDR3 reads TGCGCCAGCAGCTTGGCGGCAGGGATCTACAATGAGCAGTTCTTC. Encoded protein: CASSLAAGIYNEQFF.

A single count supports this clone. The V gene is TRBV12-3 or TRBV12-4, the J gene TRBJ2-5; unclear D gene. CDR3 length: 13 residues. V dropped 2 bases and J dropped 5 bases, with 9 bases sitting between them. CDR3 bases: TGTGCCAGCAGTTTACTCCACCGGGAGACCCAGTACTTC. Its protein product is CASSLLHRETQYF.